The next 2 T cell receptor beta chains were all read from a single sample in a study of cytomegalovirus exposure and HLA in healthy donors. Assay: immunoSEQ multiplex PCR; the TCRdb copy retains only in-frame clones and omits some. The data contain more than 200,000 clones, about 88% of them seen just once; the ten biggest clones take up approximately 12%. Sequencing used PBMCs. These TCRs come from a man aged 18 to 35 in good health and CMV-seropositive.

This chain joins TRBV11-2 and TRBJ1-1; the D is unclear. Germline V gene sequence: CDR1 SGHAT, CDR2 FQNNGV. V lost 3 bases to trimming and J lost 0 bases, with 8 bases between them. The CDR3 loop spans 14 amino acids. The CDR3 nucleotides are TGTGCCAGCAGCTTGGAGGGCATGAACACTGAAGCTTTCTTT. It encodes CASSLEGMNTEAFF.

This chain uses TRBV5-1 with TRBJ2-5, with 13 nucleotides matching TRBD2. In germline, CDR1 is SGHRS, CDR2 YFSETQ. CDR3 length equals 16 residues. The V gene end was trimmed by 3 bases and the J gene end by 5 bases; junction bases not matched to a gene: 7. CDR3 in amino acids: CASSSGLAGAWETQYF. The CDR3 region has the DNA TGCGCCAGCAGCTCCGGACTAGCGGGAGCTTGGGAGACCCAGTACTTC.